This T cell receptor (beta chain) was sequenced during a study of cytomegalovirus exposure and HLA in healthy donors. This table comes from immunoSEQ multiplex PCR, and its TCRdb copy is limited to in-frame clones, with some not included. The table lists 150,000 or so clones, almost 85% of them singletons, with roughly 10% in the top ten. Trimming stripped 0 bases from V and 4 bases from J, with 17 bases between. The CDR3 loop spans 17 amino acids. This sequence joins TRBV23-1 and TRBJ2-3; D might be TRBD1 (5 bases). TRBV23-1 is noted as an ORF with a role that remains uncertain. Sequencing input: PBMCs. The TCR originated in a man aged 30 to 39 in good health and CMV-seropositive. The CDR3 nucleotides read TGCGCCAGCAGTCAATCGAAGCACAGCCGCAGGGCAGATACGCAGTATTTT. Its protein is CASSQSKHSRRADTQYF.